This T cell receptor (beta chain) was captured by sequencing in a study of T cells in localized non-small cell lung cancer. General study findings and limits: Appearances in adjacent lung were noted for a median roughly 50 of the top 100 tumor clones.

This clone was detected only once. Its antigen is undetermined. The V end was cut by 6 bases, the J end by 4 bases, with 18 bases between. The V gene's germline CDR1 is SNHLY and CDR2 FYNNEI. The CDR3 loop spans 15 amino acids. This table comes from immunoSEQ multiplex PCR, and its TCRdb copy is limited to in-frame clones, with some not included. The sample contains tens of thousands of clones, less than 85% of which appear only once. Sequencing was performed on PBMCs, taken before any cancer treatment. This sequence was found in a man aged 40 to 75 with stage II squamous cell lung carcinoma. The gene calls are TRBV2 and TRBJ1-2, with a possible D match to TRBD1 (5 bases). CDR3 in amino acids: CASRELGTGPYGYTF. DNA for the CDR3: TGTGCCAGCAGAGAGCTCGGGACGGGCCCCTATGGCTACACCTTC.